Following are 11 T cell receptor beta chains from one sample sequenced in a study of blood T cell repertoires in COVID-19 (TCRdb year 2020). The library came from the immunoSEQ multiplex PCR assay. In its TCRdb copy, this immuneACCESS table keeps in-frame sequences only and misses some clones. Where compared with another copy, unresolved V genes explain less than half of these, and the others have no known cause. This sample gives some 88,000 clones in total; roughly nine tenths of them show up just once. The top ten clones comprise about 1.7% of the sample. Specimen: peripheral blood. The receptors were gathered from a human donor with active COVID-19. The donor label of this sample is uncertain.

This clone was seen just once. The gene calls are TRBV14 and TRBJ1-1; maybe TRBD1 (6 bases). In germline, CDR1 is SGHDN, CDR2 FVKESK. This CDR3 contains 18 residues. V was cut by 1 base and J by 5 bases, with 23 bases left in between. CDR3 DNA: TGTGCCAGCAGCCAAGCGAAGGCCAATCAGGGGCGAAGAACTGAAGCTTTCTTT. Protein product: CASSQAKANQGRRTEAFF.

J is TRBJ1-1 and V is TRBV27, with 10 positions matching TRBD1. The CDR3 totals 14 residues. J gave up 4 bases and V 3 bases, and 2 bases lay outside the gene matches. The germline V gene encodes CDR1 MNHEY and CDR2 SMNVEV (reference sequence). CDR3 region: CASSFDRGRTEAFF. The CDR3 DNA reads as TGTGCCAGCAGTTTTGACAGGGGGCGCACTGAAGCTTTCTTT.

The rearrangement uses TRBV3-1 (or the pseudogene TRBV3-2) and TRBJ1-2, with 7 bases that match TRBD1. The V gene end was trimmed by 4 bases and the J gene end by 2 bases; junction bases not matched to a gene: 7. In germline, CDR1 is LGHDT, CDR2 YNNKEL (reference sequence). The CDR3 sequence is 15 residues long. For the CDR3, the DNA is TGTGCCAGCAGCCGGAGCCCAGGGGGGAACTATGGCTACACCTTC. The encoded protein is CASSRSPGGNYGYTF.

The gene calls are TRBV5-3 and TRBJ2-5; D uncertain. TRBV5-3 is known as an ORF, though its function is uncertain. V lost 0 bases, J lost 5 bases, and 8 bases lay in between. The CDR3 totals 13 residues. The CDR3: CARSLALFETQYF. CDR3 DNA: TGTGCCAGAAGCTTGGCCCTGTTCGAGACCCAGTACTTC.

The CDR3 nucleotides are TGTGCCAGCAGCCCCCGGGACACCTTATTTATCTCCTACGAGCAGTACTTC. Protein: CASSPRDTLFISYEQYF. The chain carries TRBV5-6 and TRBJ2-7, with D perhaps TRBD1 (6 bases). Between the trimmed V and J ends, which lost 4 bases and 0 bases, there was a span of 20 bases. This CDR3 spans 17 amino acids. The germline CDR1 and CDR2 sequences are SGHDT and YYEEEE.

This chain links TRBV24-1 with TRBJ2-5; TRBD1 agrees at 7 bases. CDR3 size: 16 residues. Germline V gene sequence: CDR1 KGHDR, CDR2 SFDVKD. The V segment lost 3 bases and the J segment 1 base; nucleotides outside the gene matches: 7. In nucleotides, the CDR3 is TGTGCCACCAGTGATACATCCAGGGGGTCCCAAGAGACCCAGTACTTC. Amino acid sequence: CATSDTSRGSQETQYF.

The chain is built from TRBV5-1 and TRBJ2-7, with TRBD1 as a possible D gene (6 bases). V dropped 0 bases and J dropped 2 bases, with 18 bases sitting between them. CDR1 and CDR2 from the germline V gene are SGHRS and YFSETQ. There are 17 residues in the CDR3. The CDR3, as DNA: TGCGCCAGCAGCTTGGAGGAGTTCTCGGACAGACCCTACGAGCAGTACTTC. This encodes CASSLEEFSDRPYEQYF. The variable domain in full, completed from reference TRBV5-1 and TRBJ2-7, reads KAGVTQTPRYLIKTRGQQVTLSCSPISGHRSVSWYQQTPGQGLQFLFEYFSETQRNKGNFPGRFSGRQFSNSRSEMNVSTLELGDSALYLCASSLEEFSDRPYEQYFGPGTRLTVT.

The chain recombines TRBV18 with TRBJ2-2; 7 bases fit TRBD1. Trimming took 10 bases from V and 3 from J; bases not matched to a gene: 8. Germline CDR1 is KGHSH and CDR2 is LQKENI. There are 14 residues in the CDR3. The CDR3 sequence: CATLGGADTGELFF. In DNA, the CDR3 is TGTGCCACCCTAGGGGGCGCTGACACCGGGGAGCTGTTTTTT.

The chain's CDR3 is CATRGGYTEAFF. The DNA of the CDR3 is TGTGCCACCAGGGGGGGGTACACTGAAGCTTTCTTT. The rearrangement links TRBV15 to TRBJ1-1, with D perhaps TRBD1 (5 bases). The CDR3 has 12 amino acids. V was clipped by 6 bases and J by 3 bases, with 8 bases between them. Germline V gene sequence: CDR1 LNHNV, CDR2 YYDKDF (reference sequence).

In its sample, this clone was seen a few times. The gene calls are TRBV2 and TRBJ1-1; weak D call: TRBD1 (5 bases). Germline CDR1 SNHLY, CDR2 FYNNEI. Trimming took 0 bases from V and 3 from J, leaving 14 bases between them. The CDR3 totals 16 residues. Here the CDR3 reads CASSEALGRGDTEAFF. CDR3 nucleotides: TGTGCCAGCAGTGAAGCTTTGGGGCGTGGGGACACTGAAGCTTTCTTT.

V is TRBV7-2 and J is TRBJ2-1, with 8 bases aligning to TRBD2. This CDR3 has 20 residues. Germline assignment: CDR1 SGHTA and CDR2 FQGNSA. With V trimmed by 0 bases and J by 0 bases, 13 bases remained unmatched. The chain's CDR3 is CASSLAVGGAVAVSYNEQFF. In DNA form, the CDR3 reads TGTGCCAGCAGCTTAGCCGTCGGGGGGGCTGTGGCCGTCTCCTACAATGAGCAGTTCTTC.